The 29 T cell receptor beta chains reported below all come from one sample, sequenced in a study of PD-1 blockade in mismatch repair-deficient tumors. Clones were sequenced by immunoSEQ multiplex PCR, and TCRdb holds only the in-frame ones, with some missing. The table has some 120,000 clones, about 85% seen once; the top ten hold roughly 12%. The specimen comprised peripheral blood, sampled 44 weeks after starting pembrolizumab. These receptors were obtained from an adult with mismatch repair-deficient cancer.

J is TRBJ2-3 and V is TRBV6-1, with D perhaps TRBD1 (7 bases). Trimming took off 7 bases at V and 5 bases at J, with 13 bases between the two ends. Germline lookup yields CDR1 MNHNS and CDR2 SASEGT. This CDR3 contains 13 residues. The chain's CDR3 is CASTDREVDTQYF. The DNA for the CDR3 is TGTGCCAGCACCGACAGGGAGGTAGATACGCAGTATTTT.

The rearrangement links TRBV6-6 to TRBJ1-4, with a possible D match to TRBD1 (5 bases). Germline values: CDR1 MNHNY, CDR2 SVGAGI (reference sequence). V shed 6 bases and J shed 7 bases, with 18 bases lying between them. The length of the CDR3 is 15 residues. The DNA for the CDR3 is TGTGCCAGCAGAAGGGGACTCAGGGTGTTTGAAAAACTGTTTTTT. It translates to CASRRGLRVFEKLFF.

The chain employs TRBV6-5 and TRBJ1-1; 9 positions match TRBD1. This CDR3 has 14 residues. V trimming: 5 bases; J trimming: 6 bases; junction bases outside the gene matches: 7. Germline CDR1 is MNHEY and CDR2 is SVGAGI. The chain's CDR3 is CASSNIQGASEAFF. For the CDR3, the DNA is TGTGCCAGCAGTAACATACAGGGGGCCTCTGAAGCTTTCTTT.

The genes are TRBV4-1 and TRBJ2-1; 15 nucleotides match TRBD2. J lost 8 bases, V lost 3 bases, and 11 bases had no gene match. CDR1 and CDR2 (germline): MGHRA, YSYEKL. This CDR3 has 18 residues. The CDR3 loop is CASSHPGLAGGPAHEQFF. Here the CDR3 DNA reads TGCGCCAGCAGCCATCCCGGACTAGCGGGAGGGCCCGCCCATGAGCAGTTCTTC.

The chain links TRBV4-1 to TRBJ2-7; 12 positions match TRBD2. The CDR3 loop spans 16 amino acids. The J segment lost 7 bases and the V segment lost 0 bases, leaving 7 bases of the junction unmatched. The germline V gene encodes CDR1 MGHRA and CDR2 YSYEKL. This CDR3 is CASSQDPTSGRSEQYF. The DNA of the CDR3 is TGCGCCAGCAGCCAAGATCCCACTAGCGGGAGGTCTGAGCAGTACTTC.

The V gene is TRBV18, the J gene TRBJ1-4; D is uncertain. V dropped 4 bases and J dropped 6 bases, with 15 bases sitting between them. The CDR3 spans 15 residues. Germline V gene sequence: CDR1 KGHSH, CDR2 LQKENI. CDR3 DNA: TGTGCCAGCTCACTATCCGGGCTAGATGATGAAAAACTGTTTTTT. Amino acid sequence: CASSLSGLDDEKLFF.

The V call is TRBV19, the J call TRBJ2-1, with 7 bases fitting TRBD1. The CDR3 runs to 15 residues. V lost 7 bases to trimming and J lost 5 bases; unmatched junction nucleotides: 11. Germline V gene data show CDR1 as LNHDA and CDR2 as SQIVND (reference sequence). CDR3 in DNA: TGTGCCAGTACTATGACAGGGTATCTTAACAATGAGCAGTTCTTC. This sequence encodes CASTMTGYLNNEQFF.

V usage is TRBV30 and J usage is TRBJ2-3; D is perhaps TRBD1 (6 bases). The CDR3 is 15 residues long. V lost 5 bases, J lost 6 bases, and 21 bases lay in between. Germline CDR1 is GTSNPN and CDR2 is SVGIG (reference sequence). The CDR3 sequence is CAWLSNRDTSDTQYF. CDR3 in DNA: TGTGCCTGGCTTTCCAACAGGGATACTTCTGATACGCAGTATTTT.

This clone was detected a few times. V and J are TRBV30 and TRBJ1-5; unclear D gene. V lost 2 bases and J 0 bases, leaving 8 bases between the germline ends. This CDR3 has 14 residues. The germline V gene encodes CDR1 GTSNPN and CDR2 SVGIG (reference sequence). CDR3: CAWSRPGSNQPQHF. The CDR3 DNA is TGTGCCTGGAGTAGGCCGGGTAGCAATCAGCCCCAGCATTTT. The complete variable domain, with remaining parts taken from reference TRBV30 and TRBJ1-5, reads SQTIHQWPATLVQPVGSPLSLECTVEGTSNPNLYWYRQAAGRGLQLLFYSVGIGQISSEVPQNLSASRPQDRQFILSSKKLLLSDSGFYLCAWSRPGSNQPQHFGDGTRLSIL.

Note on this clone: The junction does not match germline at one end; this may be a read error. The chain joins TRBV4-1 to TRBJ2-5, with TRBD2 matching over 10 bases. The CDR3 loop spans 14 amino acids. Germline loops: CDR1 MGHRA, CDR2 YSYEKL. CDR3 sequence (DNA): TGCGCCAGCAGCCAAGTTAAAGGGGGACTAGCGCAGCACTTC. Its translation is CASSQVKGGLAQHF.

This chain uses TRBV9 with TRBJ2-3; a weak D match, TRBD1 (6 bases). The CDR3 runs 15 residues. Germline V CDR1 and CDR2: SGDLS, YYNGEE. Trimming shortened V by 3 bases and J by 4 bases, and 15 bases separated the two germline ends. As DNA, the CDR3 is TGTGCCAGCAGCGCAACAGGGTATGTGGCAGATACGCAGTATTTT. It codes for CASSATGYVADTQYF.

The chain carries TRBV5-1 and TRBJ2-1; 9 positions match TRBD1. The CDR3 runs to 15 residues. Germline V CDR1 and CDR2: SGHRS, YFSETQ. The trim removed 3 bases at V and 2 bases at J, leaving 3 bases unmatched. The DNA for the CDR3 is TGCGCCAGCAGCTACGACAGGGGGGCCTACAATGAGCAGTTCTTC. Its protein product is CASSYDRGAYNEQFF. Full variable domain (outside the CDR3, taken from reference TRBV5-1 and TRBJ2-1): KAGVTQTPRYLIKTRGQQVTLSCSPISGHRSVSWYQQTPGQGLQFLFEYFSETQRNKGNFPGRFSGRQFSNSRSEMNVSTLELGDSALYLCASSYDRGAYNEQFFGPGTRLTVL.

This clone was found once. The rearrangement joins TRBV11-2 to TRBJ1-2, with D unclear. Germline V gene data show CDR1 as SGHAT and CDR2 as FQNNGV. The CDR3 is made up of 15 amino acids. V was clipped by 0 bases and J by 8 bases, with 16 bases between them. The CDR3 DNA is TGTGCCAGCAGCTTAGACCCTTCCGCTGCAGGCGGCTACACCTTC. This translates into CASSLDPSAAGGYTF.

This clone was detected a few times. This chain links TRBV12-2 with TRBJ1-5; the tabulated D call, TRBD1, remains unverified against the DNA. TRBV12-2 is noted as a pseudogene. This CDR3 comprises 16 residues. CDR3 in amino acids: CASRSLDREGNQPQHF. In nucleotides, the CDR3 is TGTGCAAGTCGCTCTCTAGACAGGGAGGGCAATCAGCCCCAGCATTTT.

The genes are TRBV27 and TRBJ2-3; tentatively, D is TRBD2 (5 bases). The V end lost 2 bases, the J end lost 6 bases, and 18 bases lay between the germline ends. The CDR3 loop spans 16 amino acids. The germline V gene has CDR1 MNHEY and CDR2 SMNVEV (reference sequence). CDR3 residues: CASSLLSLAGLDTQYF. The CDR3 nucleotides are TGTGCCAGCAGTTTACTATCGCTAGCTGGCCTGGATACGCAGTATTTT.

V is TRBV12-5 and J is TRBJ2-2; D is unclear. The CDR3 spans 15 residues. The V gene's germline CDR1 is LGHNT and CDR2 FRNRAP. The ends were cut back, 0 bases at V and 5 bases at J, with 10 bases in the middle. The CDR3 loop reads CASGLVNGLTGELFF. In DNA, the CDR3 is TGTGCTAGTGGTTTGGTAAATGGTTTAACCGGGGAGCTGTTTTTT. Complete variable domain (other parts from reference TRBV12-5 and TRBJ2-2): DARVTQTPRHKVTEMGQEVTMRCQPILGHNTVFWYRQTMMQGLELLAYFRNRAPLDDSGMPKDRFSAEMPDATLATLKIQPSEPRDSAVYFCASGLVNGLTGELFFGEGSRLTVL.

The rearrangement uses TRBV9 and TRBJ2-2; 9 bases align to TRBD2. V gave up 2 bases and J gave up 8 bases; unmatched junction bases: 7. This CDR3 has 15 residues. Per germline, CDR1 SGDLS and CDR2 YYNGEE. The CDR3 DNA sequence: TGTGCCAGCAGCGTGCGCGGGAGGGCCACTGGGGAGCTGTTTTTT. Translated: CASSVRGRATGELFF. Combining the CDR3 with reference TRBV9 and TRBJ2-2 gives the whole variable domain DSGVTQTPKHLITATGQRVTLRCSPRSGDLSVYWYQQSLDQGLQFLIQYYNGEERAKGNILERFSAQQFPDLHSELNLSSLELGDSALYFCASSVRGRATGELFFGEGSRLTVL.

This sequence joins TRBV29-1 and TRBJ2-1; possibly TRBD2 for D (6 bases). The CDR3 has 15 amino acids. From germline, CDR1 is SQVTM and CDR2 ANQGSEA. V was shortened by 3 bases and J by 7 bases, with 19 bases between the two germline ends. The CDR3 sequence: CSVDELALSWNEQFF. The CDR3 DNA reads TGCAGCGTTGATGAGCTAGCGCTCTCTTGGAATGAGCAGTTCTTC.

The J gene is TRBJ2-3, the V gene TRBV15; D possibly uses TRBD1 or TRBD2 (5 bases each). There are 15 residues in the CDR3. Germline V gives CDR1 LNHNV, CDR2 YYDKDF (reference sequence). V dropped 3 bases and J dropped 1 base, with 11 bases sitting between them. CDR3 sequence reads: CATSSGARGTDTQYF. CDR3 nucleotides: TGTGCCACCAGCAGCGGGGCTCGAGGCACAGATACGCAGTATTTT.

The V gene is TRBV9, the J gene TRBJ2-5; D ambiguous. V lost 0 bases and J 1 base, leaving 13 bases between the germline ends. Germline lookup yields CDR1 SGDLS and CDR2 YYNGEE. This CDR3 region has 16 residues. The CDR3 DNA is TGTGCCAGCAGCGTAGATGGCGGATTTACCCAAGAGACCCAGTACTTC. Translation gives CASSVDGGFTQETQYF.

CDR3 nucleotides: TGTGCCAGCAGTTTCCTAGCGGAGGACTACGAGCAGTACTTC. This codes for CASSFLAEDYEQYF. The chain couples TRBV28 to TRBJ2-7; 7 bases agree with TRBD2. The CDR3 has 14 residues. Germline V gene data show CDR1 as MDHEN and CDR2 as SYDVKM. The ends lost 3 bases at V and 3 bases at J; junction bases unmatched: 5.

The chain links TRBV4-1 to TRBJ1-5, with TRBD1 matching 7 bases. The V gene's germline CDR1 is MGHRA and CDR2 YSYEKL. This CDR3 has 16 amino acids. With 4 bases clipped from V and 7 bases from J, the junction kept 13 bases outside the gene matches. The CDR3 is CASSRGWGGGQQPQHF. CDR3 sequence (DNA): TGCGCCAGCAGCCGCGGATGGGGAGGGGGCCAGCAGCCCCAGCATTTT.

The chain recombines TRBV5-4 with TRBJ2-1; D may be TRBD1 (6 bases). The CDR3 spans 14 residues. The V gene lost 2 bases and the J gene lost 9 bases, with 15 bases spanning the gap. Per the germline V gene, CDR1 is SGHNT and CDR2 is YYREEE (reference sequence). In DNA form, the CDR3 reads TGTGCCAGCAGCTTTTACCCCGGGACAAGTGAGCAGTTCTTC. This sequence encodes CASSFYPGTSEQFF.

The count of this clone is one. This chain joins TRBV5-1 and TRBJ2-1, with 13 bases aligning to TRBD2. Germline V CDR1 and CDR2: SGHRS, YFSETQ. The CDR3 is made up of 17 amino acids. V shed 4 bases and J 4 bases; nucleotides not matched to a gene: 8. The CDR3 DNA sequence: TGCGCCAGCAGCCCCGGGACTAGCGGGATAAGTTACAATGAGCAGTTCTTC. Protein sequence: CASSPGTSGISYNEQFF.

The V call is TRBV12-5, the J call TRBJ2-7, with TRBD1 identical over 9 bases. V lost 1 base, J lost 4 bases, and 8 bases stayed unmatched. The CDR3 consists of 16 residues. Germline V gene data show CDR1 as LGHNT and CDR2 as FRNRAP. The CDR3 DNA follows: TGTGCTAGTGGTTTGGCCGGGACAGGGTTCAGGTACGAGCAGTACTTC. Translated: CASGLAGTGFRYEQYF.

The V gene is TRBV6-5, the J gene TRBJ2-5; D remains ambiguous. This CDR3 comprises 13 residues. The germline V gene has CDR1 MNHEY and CDR2 SVGAGI. Trimming removed 6 bases at V and 5 bases at J, with 13 bases between. The CDR3 coding sequence is TGTGCCAGCAGCGCGACCATCGAGGAGACCCAGTACTTC. Translating it yields CASSATIEETQYF.

CDR3 nucleotides: TGTGCCAGCAGTTCCCCCTATTCCAACTACGAGCAGTACTTC. Translating it yields CASSSPYSNYEQYF. The rearrangement links TRBV6-5 to TRBJ2-7; D gene unclear. V gave up 4 bases and J gave up 3 bases, with 13 bases separating them. This CDR3 contains 14 residues. Germline CDR1 reads MNHEY; CDR2 reads SVGAGI.

Only a few counts were recorded for this clone. The chain couples TRBV29-1 to TRBJ2-5; no firm D call. CDR3 length: 12 residues. Germline V gene sequence: CDR1 SQVTM, CDR2 ANQGSEA. Trimming stripped 4 bases from V and 3 bases from J, with 9 bases between. The DNA of the CDR3 is TGCAGCGTTGGTTGGATTAAAGAGACCCAGTACTTC. Residues: CSVGWIKETQYF.

The V and J genes are TRBV27 and TRBJ2-1; D unclear. This CDR3 contains 11 residues. V was shortened by 3 bases and J by 8 bases, with 5 bases between the two germline ends. Germline values: CDR1 MNHEY, CDR2 SMNVEV (reference sequence). As DNA, the CDR3 is TGTGCCAGCAGTTTTGGGTATGAGCAGTTCTTC. Translation gives CASSFGYEQFF.